This T cell receptor (beta chain) was profiled in a study of identical twins. A universal primer site was incorporated via template switching, and the cDNA contained unique molecular identifiers. Via MiXCR, TCRdb re-called the 5' RACE reads, giving one row per CDR3 protein. The data contain some 500,000 distinct CDR3 sequences, 9.6% of them singletons. This clonotype has a count of ten or more. The ends were cut back, 3 bases at V and 5 bases at J, with 16 bases in the middle. There are 14 residues in the CDR3. Per the germline V gene, CDR1 is SQVTM and CDR2 is ANQGSEA. The data were also submitted as part of a second study, on yellow fever vaccine responses in identical twins.

The sample comprised PBMCs. The clonotype originates from a woman aged 18 to 35 in good health. This chain links TRBV29-1 with TRBJ1-2; possible D gene TRBD1, 6 bases. CDR3 amino acids: CSVEDRESGYGYTF. As DNA, the CDR3 is TGCAGCGTTGAGGACAGAGAGAGCGGTTATGGCTACACCTTC.